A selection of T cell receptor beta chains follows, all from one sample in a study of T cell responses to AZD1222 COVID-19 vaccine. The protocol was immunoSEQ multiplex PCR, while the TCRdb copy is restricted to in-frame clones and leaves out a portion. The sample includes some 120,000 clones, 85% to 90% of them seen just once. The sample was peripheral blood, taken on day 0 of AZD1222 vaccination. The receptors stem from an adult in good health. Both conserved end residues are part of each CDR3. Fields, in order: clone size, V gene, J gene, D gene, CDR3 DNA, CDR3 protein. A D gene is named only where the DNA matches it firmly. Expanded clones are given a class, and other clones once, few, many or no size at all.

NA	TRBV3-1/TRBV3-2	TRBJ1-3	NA	TGTGCCAGCACCTGGGACGGAAACACCATATATTTT	CASTWDGNTIYF
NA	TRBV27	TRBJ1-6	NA	TGTGCCAGCAGTTTTAGAGTAACAGGGCCGTCCAATTCACCCCTCCACTTT	CASSFRVTGPSNSPLHF
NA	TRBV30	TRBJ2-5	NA	TGTGCCTGGGGGGTAACAGAGACCCAGTACTTC	CAWGVTETQYF
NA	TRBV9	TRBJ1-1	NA	TGTGCCAGCAGCGCCCTAACAGGACATACTGAAGCTTTCTTT	CASSALTGHTEAFF
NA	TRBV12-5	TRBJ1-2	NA	TGTGCTAGTGGTTTCGGGCAGGGCTATGGCTACACCTTC	CASGFGQGYGYTF
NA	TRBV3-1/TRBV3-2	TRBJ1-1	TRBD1	TGTGCCAGCAGCCGCCCAACAGGGGGGGCTTTCTTT	CASSRPTGGAFF
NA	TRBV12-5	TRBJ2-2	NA	TGTGCTAGTGGTTTCCTAGAGTTTGGTGAAAACACCGGGGAGCTGTTTTTT	CASGFLEFGENTGELFF
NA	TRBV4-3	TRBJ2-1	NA	TGCGCCAGCAGCCCTGAGGTTGGGGGGTTGGTGGGCAATGAGCAGTTCTTC	CASSPEVGGLVGNEQFF
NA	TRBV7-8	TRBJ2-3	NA	TGTGCCAGCAGGCTGCCTGGGGGAATTAGCACAGATACGCAGTATTTT	CASRLPGGISTDTQYF
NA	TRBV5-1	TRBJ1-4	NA	TGCGCCAGCAGCTTGATAGGACCGGGTTTTAATGAAAAACTGTTTTTT	CASSLIGPGFNEKLFF
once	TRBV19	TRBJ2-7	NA	TGTGCCAGTAGTAAGGCGGGATTGGGATACGAGCAGTACTTC	CASSKAGLGYEQYF
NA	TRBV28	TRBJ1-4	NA	TGTGCCAGCAGTTTAGCAGGGGACGAAAAACTGTTTTTT	CASSLAGDEKLFF
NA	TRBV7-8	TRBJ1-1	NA	TGTGCCAGCAGCCTAGAGACACCACTGAACACTGAAGCTTTCTTT	CASSLETPLNTEAFF
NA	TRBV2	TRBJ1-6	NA	TGTGCCAGCAGTGTAGAGTATAATTCACCCCTCCACTTT	CASSVEYNSPLHF
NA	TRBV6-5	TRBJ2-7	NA	TGTGCCAGCAGTTATTTAGACGAGCAGTACTTC	CASSYLDEQYF
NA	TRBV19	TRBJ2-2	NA	TGTGCCAGTAGTATACTGTACACCGGGGAGCTGTTTTTT	CASSILYTGELFF
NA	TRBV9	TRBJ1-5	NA	TGTGCCAGCTCCTGTAGGAATCGAGATCAGCCCCAGCATTTT	CASSCRNRDQPQHF
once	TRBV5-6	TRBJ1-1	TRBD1	TGTGCCAGCAGCCCGGTGGGACAGGGGTTCACTGAAGCTTTCTTT	CASSPVGQGFTEAFF
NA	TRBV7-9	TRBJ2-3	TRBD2	TGTGCCAGCAGCGCACTAGCGGGAGTAGCAGATACGCAGTATTTT	CASSALAGVADTQYF
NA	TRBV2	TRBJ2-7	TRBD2	TGTGCCAGCAGCAAACTAGCGGATTTTCCCCACGAGCAGTACTTC	CASSKLADFPHEQYF
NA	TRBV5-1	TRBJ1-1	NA	TGCGCCAGCAGCCCGGCGACACGGCCGAACACTGAAGCTTTCTTT	CASSPATRPNTEAFF
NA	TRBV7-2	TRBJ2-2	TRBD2	TGTGCCAGCAGGGGCGGGGGATCGAACACCGGGGAGCTGTTTTTT	CASRGGGSNTGELFF
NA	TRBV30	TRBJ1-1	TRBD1	TGTGCCTGGAGTTCATTTCAGGGGGCTGAAGCTTTCTTT	CAWSSFQGAEAFF
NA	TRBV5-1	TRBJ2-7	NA	TGCGCCAGCAGCTCGCTTACCGGGACGTCAGGGGAGCAGTACTTC	CASSSLTGTSGEQYF
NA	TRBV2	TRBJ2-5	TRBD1	TGTGCCAGCAGTCCAGACAGGGCCGAGACCCAGTACTTC	CASSPDRAETQYF
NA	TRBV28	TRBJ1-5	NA	TGTGCCAGCAGTCCCAACAGGGTCGGATACAATCAGCCCCAGCATTTT	CASSPNRVGYNQPQHF
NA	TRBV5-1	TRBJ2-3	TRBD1	TGCGCCAGCAGTCAAGACACCGGGACAGGGGGGACAGATACGCAGTATTTT	CASSQDTGTGGTDTQYF
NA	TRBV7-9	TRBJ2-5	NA	TGTGCCAGCAGCCCGGACTTTCAAGAGACCCAGTACTTC	CASSPDFQETQYF
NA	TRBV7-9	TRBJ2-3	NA	TGTGCCAGCAGCTTAGGTGGGAGTTTAAATACGCAGTATTTT	CASSLGGSLNTQYF
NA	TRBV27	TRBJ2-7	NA	TGTGCCAGCAGTTTATCAGGCCCGACCTCCCCCTACGAGCAGTACTTC	CASSLSGPTSPYEQYF
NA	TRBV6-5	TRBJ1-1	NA	TGTGCCAGCAGTTTTCCGGGGCAGAGGGAAGCTTTCTTT	CASSFPGQREAFF
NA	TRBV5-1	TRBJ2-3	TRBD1	TGCGCCAGCAGCTTGGGCAGGGGGATAGATACGCAGTATTTT	CASSLGRGIDTQYF
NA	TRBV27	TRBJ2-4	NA	TGTGCCAGCCCTGGTATTGCGTCGGAAGGCTTC	CASPGIASEGF
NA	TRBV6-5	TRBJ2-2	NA	TGTGCCAGCAGCCACGCGGGGCCTATGGCCGGGGAGCTGTTTTTT	CASSHAGPMAGELFF
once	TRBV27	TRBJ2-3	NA	TGTGCCAGCAGTGCTGCAGCCCCTGACACAGATACGCAGTATTTT	CASSAAAPDTDTQYF
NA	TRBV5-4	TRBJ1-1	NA	TGTGCCAGCAGCCCCGGGGGCTGGAACACTGAAGCTTTCTTT	CASSPGGWNTEAFF
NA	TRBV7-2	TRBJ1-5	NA	TGTGCCAGCAGCTTAGACGGCCCGGGAACGGCCAATCAGCCCCAGCATTTT	CASSLDGPGTANQPQHF
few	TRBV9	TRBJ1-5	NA	TGTGCCAGCAGCGTAGGCCCGGGCGTGGATCAGCCCCAGCATTTT	CASSVGPGVDQPQHF
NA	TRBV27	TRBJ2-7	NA	TGTGCCAGCGGTGGGTTCGGGGACGAGCAGTACTTC	CASGGFGDEQYF
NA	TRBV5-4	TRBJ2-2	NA	TGTGCCAGCACCCGCCCAGCCGGGGAGCTGTTTTTT	CASTRPAGELFF
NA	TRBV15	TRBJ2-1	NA	TGTGCCACCAGTGAAGTATACAATGAGCAGTTCTTC	CATSEVYNEQFF